Here is one T cell receptor (beta chain) with its context. The data stem from a study of CD8 T cells in Susac syndrome. Random hexamers were used to reverse transcribe about 0.5 to 1 ug of RNA. By means of immunoSEQ multiplex PCR, TCR beta CDR3 spanning 54 Vbeta and 13 Jbeta underwent amplification. TCRdb itself ran the immunoSEQ multiplex PCR reads through MiXCR, one entry per CDR3 protein. Of about 180,000 distinct CDR3 sequences detected, about 95% appear once; the ten largest clones hold 0.085% to 0.1%. From germline, CDR1 is KGHSH and CDR2 LQKENI. Trimming at V came to 3 bases and at J to 7 bases, leaving 5 bases not matched to a gene. The CDR3 consists of 14 residues.

The sequenced sample consisted of CD4+ T cells from PBMCs. The TCR sequence derives from a human donor with Susac syndrome. The chain employs TRBV18 and TRBJ2-7; 11 bases agree with TRBD2. CDR3 sequence: CASSPSGGAREQYF. CDR3 DNA sequence: TGTGCCAGCTCACCTAGCGGGGGGGCGCGGGAGCAGTACTTC. The full variable domain, its missing parts supplied by reference TRBV18 and TRBJ2-7, is NAGVMQNPRHLVRRRGQEARLRCSPMKGHSHVYWYRQLPEEGLKFMVYLQKENIIDESGMPKERFSAEFPKEGPSILRIQQVVRGDSAAYFCASSPSGGAREQYFGPGTRLTVT.